This entry lists 9 T cell receptor beta chains sequenced from one sample in a study of blood T cell repertoires in COVID-19. The data were produced by immunoSEQ multiplex PCR, yet TCRdb's version contains in-frame clones alone and is incomplete. This sample has some 260,000 clones, with 82% found just once. Material for sequencing was peripheral blood. The source of these receptors is a woman of 80 years or more with active or convalescent COVID-19.

The sample holds a few counts of this clone. The V call is TRBV28, the J call TRBJ2-3; D call uncertain. The CDR3 length is 16 residues. V lost 2 bases and J 3 bases, leaving 15 bases between the germline ends. Germline V gene sequence: CDR1 MDHEN, CDR2 SYDVKM. This chain's CDR3 is CASSLRRMSWTDTQYF. The CDR3 nucleotides read TGTGCCAGCAGTTTACGGAGAATGTCTTGGACAGATACGCAGTATTTT.

This sequence joins TRBV5-1 and TRBJ2-3; tentative D call: TRBD2 (5 bases). The V end lost 4 bases, the J end lost 2 bases, and 11 bases lay between the germline ends. The length of the CDR3 is 14 residues. Germline CDR1 reads SGHRS; CDR2 reads YFSETQ. The CDR3, as DNA: TGCGCCAGCAGCCCGGGGAGTTACACAGATACGCAGTATTTT. Translating it yields CASSPGSYTDTQYF. Based on the CDR3 plus reference TRBV5-1 and TRBJ2-3, the full variable domain is KAGVTQTPRYLIKTRGQQVTLSCSPISGHRSVSWYQQTPGQGLQFLFEYFSETQRNKGNFPGRFSGRQFSNSRSEMNVSTLELGDSALYLCASSPGSYTDTQYFGPGTRLTVL.

The V gene is TRBV28, the J gene TRBJ1-6; D is ambiguous. In germline, CDR1 is MDHEN, CDR2 SYDVKM. The CDR3 consists of 17 residues. V was trimmed by 5 bases and J by 0 bases, leaving 14 bases between them. The CDR3: CASSNRERGSYNSPLHF. The DNA for the CDR3 is TGTGCCAGCAGTAACAGAGAACGGGGCTCCTATAATTCACCCCTCCACTTT.

The chain employs TRBV5-1 and TRBJ1-4; 9 positions agree with TRBD1. The V gene end was trimmed by 4 bases and the J gene end by 7 bases; junction bases not matched to a gene: 5. CDR3 length: 14 amino acids. Germline V gives CDR1 SGHRS, CDR2 YFSETQ. Here the CDR3 reads CASSVGQGGEKLFF. The CDR3 nucleotides are TGCGCCAGCAGCGTGGGACAGGGTGGTGAAAAACTGTTTTTT. The entire variable domain, with the rest obtained from reference TRBV5-1 and TRBJ1-4, is as follows: KAGVTQTPRYLIKTRGQQVTLSCSPISGHRSVSWYQQTPGQGLQFLFEYFSETQRNKGNFPGRFSGRQFSNSRSEMNVSTLELGDSALYLCASSVGQGGEKLFFGSGTQLSVL.

The V and J genes are TRBV29-1 and TRBJ1-1, with D possibly being TRBD1 (5 bases). The CDR3 sequence is 15 residues long. Germline V gene data show CDR1 as SQVTM and CDR2 as ANQGSEA. V lost 4 bases, J lost 2 bases, and 17 bases lay in between. The CDR3: CSVVGGEMGNTEAFF. As DNA, the CDR3 is TGCAGCGTTGTTGGGGGGGAGATGGGAAACACTGAAGCTTTCTTT. Supplemented by reference TRBV29-1 and TRBJ1-1, the full variable domain reads SAVISQKPSRDICQRGTSLTIQCQVDSQVTMMFWYRQQPGQSLTLIATANQGSEATYESGFVIDKFPISRPNLTFSTLTVSNMSPEDSSIYLCSVVGGEMGNTEAFFGQGTRLTVV.

This sequence joins TRBV11-3 and TRBJ2-2; D may be TRBD1 (6 bases). Germline V gene lookup returns CDR1 SGHNT and CDR2 YENEEA. Trimming cost V 5 bases and J 1 base, with 14 bases left between them. The CDR3 has 16 residues. The CDR3 loop reads CASSPQGSRNTGELFF. The CDR3, as DNA: TGTGCCAGCAGCCCACAGGGCTCCAGGAACACCGGGGAGCTGTTTTTT.

The chain uses TRBV4-2 and TRBJ2-5; 8 nucleotides line up with TRBD2. The length of the CDR3 is 16 residues. Germline CDR1 is LGHNA and CDR2 is YNFKEQ. The ends lost 0 bases at V and 4 bases at J; junction bases unmatched: 7. The CDR3 region is CASSQERGDLAETQYF. CDR3 bases: TGTGCCAGCAGCCAAGAGCGGGGGGACCTGGCAGAGACCCAGTACTTC.

The chain couples TRBV6-1 to TRBJ1-4, with a weak D call TRBD1 (6 bases). Germline CDR1 MNHNS, CDR2 SASEGT. V was clipped by 4 bases and J by 5 bases, with 17 bases between them. CDR3 length: 16 residues. The CDR3 loop is CASSGRLGAENEKLFF. CDR3 in DNA: TGTGCCAGCAGTGGTAGGCTGGGGGCCGAAAATGAAAAACTGTTTTTT.

This clone was observed a few times. This chain joins TRBV6-1 and TRBJ2-7; 7 bases are a match to TRBD1. In germline, CDR1 is MNHNS, CDR2 SASEGT. The CDR3 runs 16 residues. J was trimmed by 4 bases and V by 3 bases; bases with no gene match: 12. The CDR3 sequence is CASSDRGGGLGYEQYF. As DNA, the CDR3 is TGTGCCAGCAGTGATAGAGGGGGCGGGCTAGGGTACGAGCAGTACTTC.